The clone carrying this TCR beta chain was counted at least ten times. The V end lost 4 bases, the J end lost 4 bases, and 14 bases lay between the germline ends. CDR1 and CDR2 from the germline V gene are SNHLY and FYNNEI. This CDR3 is built from 14 residues. Molecules of cDNA were individually given unique molecular identifiers that were attached to them. TCRdb reprocessed the 5' RACE reads with MiXCR, giving one entry per CDR3 protein. The repertoire holds about 53,000 distinct CDR3 sequences, with 9% to 15% as singletons. This record belongs to a study of early T cells in non-severe SARS-CoV-2 infection.

The V gene is TRBV2, the J gene TRBJ2-7; D might be TRBD1 (7 bases). The starting material was whole blood, obtained at baseline. The clonotype originates from an adult who was a healthcare worker with PCR-confirmed SARS-CoV-2 infection or an uninfected control (not recorded which). The CDR3 sequence is CASSAGGFRYEQYF. CDR3 coding DNA: TGTGCCAGCAGTGCAGGGGGGTTTAGATACGAGCAGTACTTC. Full variable domain (remainder filled in from reference TRBV2 and TRBJ2-7): EPEVTQTPSHQVTQMGQEVILRCVPISNHLYFYWYRQILGQKVEFLVSFYNNEISEKSEIFDDQFSVERPDGSNFTLKIRSTKLEDSAMYFCASSAGGFRYEQYFGPGTRLTVT.